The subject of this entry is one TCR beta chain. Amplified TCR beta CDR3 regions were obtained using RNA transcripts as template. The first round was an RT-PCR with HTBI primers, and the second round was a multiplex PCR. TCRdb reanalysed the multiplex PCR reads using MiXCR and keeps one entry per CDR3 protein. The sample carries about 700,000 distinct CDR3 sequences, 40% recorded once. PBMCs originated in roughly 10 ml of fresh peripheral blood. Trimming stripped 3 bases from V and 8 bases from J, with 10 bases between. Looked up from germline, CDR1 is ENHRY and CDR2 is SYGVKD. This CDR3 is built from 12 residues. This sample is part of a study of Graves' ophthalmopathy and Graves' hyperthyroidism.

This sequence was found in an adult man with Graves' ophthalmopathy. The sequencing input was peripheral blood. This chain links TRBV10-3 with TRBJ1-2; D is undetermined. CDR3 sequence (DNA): TGTGCCATCAGTGACGCCGGTTCCGGCTACACCTTC. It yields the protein CAISDAGSGYTF.